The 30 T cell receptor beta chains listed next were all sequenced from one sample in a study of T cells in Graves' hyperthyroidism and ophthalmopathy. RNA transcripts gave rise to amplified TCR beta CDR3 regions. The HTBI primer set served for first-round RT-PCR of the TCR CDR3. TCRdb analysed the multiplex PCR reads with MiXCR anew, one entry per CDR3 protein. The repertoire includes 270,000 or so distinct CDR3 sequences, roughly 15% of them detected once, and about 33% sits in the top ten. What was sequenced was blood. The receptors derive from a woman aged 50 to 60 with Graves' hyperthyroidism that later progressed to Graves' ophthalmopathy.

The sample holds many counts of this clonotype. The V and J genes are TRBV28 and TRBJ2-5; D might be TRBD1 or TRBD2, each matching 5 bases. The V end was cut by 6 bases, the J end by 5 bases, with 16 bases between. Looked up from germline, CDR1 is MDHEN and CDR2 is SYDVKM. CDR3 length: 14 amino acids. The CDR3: CASRTPGPGETQYF. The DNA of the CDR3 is TGTGCCAGCAGGACCCCGGGGCCGGGGGAGACCCAGTACTTC.

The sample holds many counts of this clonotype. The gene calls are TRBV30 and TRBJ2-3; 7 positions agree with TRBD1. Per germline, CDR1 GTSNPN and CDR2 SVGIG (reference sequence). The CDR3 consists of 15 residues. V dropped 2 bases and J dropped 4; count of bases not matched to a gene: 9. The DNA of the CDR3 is TGTGCCTGGAGTTGGGCAGGGGGTTTCGCAGATACGCAGTATTTT. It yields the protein CAWSWAGGFADTQYF.

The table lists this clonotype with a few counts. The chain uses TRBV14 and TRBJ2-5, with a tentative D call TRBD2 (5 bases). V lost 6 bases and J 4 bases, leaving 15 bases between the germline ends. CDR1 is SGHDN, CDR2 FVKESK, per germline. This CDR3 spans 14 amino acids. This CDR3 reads CASRPLAGGETQYF. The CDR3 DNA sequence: TGTGCCAGCAGACCCTTGGCGGGCGGAGAGACCCAGTACTTC.

DNA for the CDR3: TGTGCCAGCAGCCCTGGGGACAGACCTAAAGAGACCCAGTACTTC. As protein: CASSPGDRPKETQYF. The rearrangement joins TRBV4-2 to TRBJ2-5; 7 bases map to TRBD1. Germline V gene sequence: CDR1 LGHNA, CDR2 YNFKEQ. The J segment lost 3 bases and the V segment lost 4 bases, leaving 8 bases of the junction unmatched. There are 15 residues in the CDR3.

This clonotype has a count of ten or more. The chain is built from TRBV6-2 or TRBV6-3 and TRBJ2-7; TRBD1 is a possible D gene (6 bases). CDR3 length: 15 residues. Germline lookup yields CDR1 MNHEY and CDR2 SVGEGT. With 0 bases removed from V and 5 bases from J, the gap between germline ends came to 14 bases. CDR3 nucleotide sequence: TGTGCCAGCAGTTACTCGGCAGGGGTAAGGAACGAGCAGTACTTC. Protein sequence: CASSYSAGVRNEQYF.

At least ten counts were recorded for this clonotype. The CDR3 loop is CSARDADTQYF. As DNA, the CDR3 is TGCAGTGCTCGTGATGCCGATACGCAGTATTTT. This rearrangement joins TRBV20-1 to TRBJ2-3; D not certain. Trimming shortened V by 5 bases and J by 6 bases, and 9 bases separated the two germline ends. The germline CDR1 and CDR2 sequences are DFQATT and SNEGSKA (reference sequence). The CDR3 loop spans 11 amino acids.

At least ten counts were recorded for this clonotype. CDR3 protein: CASSHKGRTDTQYF. As DNA, the CDR3 is TGTGCCAGCAGCCACAAAGGGCGGACAGATACGCAGTATTTT. The chain couples TRBV5-8 to TRBJ2-3; D is unresolved. The V end lost 4 bases, the J end lost 3 bases, and 12 bases lay between the germline ends. CDR1 and CDR2 from the germline V gene are SGHTS and YDEGEE. This CDR3 region has 14 residues.

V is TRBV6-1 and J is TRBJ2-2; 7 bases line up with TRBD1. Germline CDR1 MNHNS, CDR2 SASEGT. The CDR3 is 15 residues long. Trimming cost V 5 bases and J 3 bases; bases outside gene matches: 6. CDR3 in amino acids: CASSPDRTDTGELFF. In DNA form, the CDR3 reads TGTGCCAGCAGTCCGGACAGGACTGACACCGGGGAGCTGTTTTTT.

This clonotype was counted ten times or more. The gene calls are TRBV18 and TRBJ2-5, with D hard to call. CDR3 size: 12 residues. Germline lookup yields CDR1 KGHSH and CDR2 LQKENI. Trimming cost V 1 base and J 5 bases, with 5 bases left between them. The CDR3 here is CASSPHRETQYF. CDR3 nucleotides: TGTGCCAGCTCACCACACCGTGAGACCCAGTACTTC.

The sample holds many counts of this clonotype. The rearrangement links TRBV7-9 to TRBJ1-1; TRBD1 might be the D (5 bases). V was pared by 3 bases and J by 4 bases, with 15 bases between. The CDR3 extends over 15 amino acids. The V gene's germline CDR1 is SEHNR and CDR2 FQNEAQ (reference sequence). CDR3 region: CASSFARLRGTEAFF. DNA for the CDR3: TGTGCCAGCAGCTTTGCCCGATTGAGGGGCACTGAAGCTTTCTTT.

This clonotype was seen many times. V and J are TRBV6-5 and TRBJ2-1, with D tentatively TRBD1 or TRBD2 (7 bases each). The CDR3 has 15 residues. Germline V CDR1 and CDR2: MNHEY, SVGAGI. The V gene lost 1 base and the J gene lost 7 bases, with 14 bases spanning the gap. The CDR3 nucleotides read TGTGCCAGCAGTTACTACCGACAGGGAGGGAATGAGCAGTTCTTC. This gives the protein CASSYYRQGGNEQFF.

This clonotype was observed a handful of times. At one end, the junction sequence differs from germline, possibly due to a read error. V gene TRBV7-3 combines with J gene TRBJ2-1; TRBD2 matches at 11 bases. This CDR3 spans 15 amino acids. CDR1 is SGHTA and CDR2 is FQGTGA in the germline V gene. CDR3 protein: CASSLTSGSPNEQFF. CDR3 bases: TGTGCCAGCAGCCTAACTAGCGGGAGCCCAAATGAGCAGTTCTTC.

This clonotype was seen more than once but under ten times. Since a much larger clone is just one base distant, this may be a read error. The CDR3 region is CSATTGLSTEAFF. The CDR3 DNA sequence: TGCAGCGCCACGACAGGGCTATCGACTGAAGCTTTCTTT. The chain couples TRBV29-1 to TRBJ1-1; 7 bases match TRBD1. From germline, CDR1 is SQVTM and CDR2 ANQGSEA. The CDR3 runs 13 residues. The junction had 10 bases not matched to a gene; V was cut back by 7 bases and J by 5 bases.

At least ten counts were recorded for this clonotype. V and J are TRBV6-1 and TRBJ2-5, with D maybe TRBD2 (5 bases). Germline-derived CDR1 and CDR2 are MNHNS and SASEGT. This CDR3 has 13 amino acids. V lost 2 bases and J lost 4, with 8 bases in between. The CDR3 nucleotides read TGTGCCAGCAGTGAAACTAGGAGAGAGACCCAGTACTTC. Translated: CASSETRRETQYF.

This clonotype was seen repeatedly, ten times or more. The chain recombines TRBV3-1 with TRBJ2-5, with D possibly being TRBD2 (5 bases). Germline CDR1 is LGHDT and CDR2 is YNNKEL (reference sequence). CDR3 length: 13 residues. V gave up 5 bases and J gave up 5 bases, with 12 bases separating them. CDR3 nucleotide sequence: TGTGCCAGCAGCTGGCGGGCGGAGGAGACCCAGTACTTC. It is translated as CASSWRAEETQYF.

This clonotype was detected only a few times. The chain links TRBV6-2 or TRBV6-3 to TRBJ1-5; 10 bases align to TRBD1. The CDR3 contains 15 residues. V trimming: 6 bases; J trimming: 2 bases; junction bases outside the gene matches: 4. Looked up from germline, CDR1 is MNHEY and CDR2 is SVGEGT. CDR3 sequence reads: CASRGQGYGNQPQHF. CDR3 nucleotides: TGTGCCAGCAGGGGACAGGGGTACGGCAATCAGCCCCAGCATTTT.

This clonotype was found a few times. CDR3 sequence (DNA): TGCAGTGCTATACGGACAGGACGAGATTTTAGCAATCAGCCCCAGCATTTT. Translation gives CSAIRTGRDFSNQPQHF. V gene TRBV20-1 combines with J gene TRBJ1-5; 7 nucleotides align to TRBD1. Germline trimming cut 4 bases from V and 0 bases from J; bases unmatched to any gene: 12. From germline, CDR1 is DFQATT and CDR2 SNEGSKA (reference sequence). The CDR3 contains 17 residues.

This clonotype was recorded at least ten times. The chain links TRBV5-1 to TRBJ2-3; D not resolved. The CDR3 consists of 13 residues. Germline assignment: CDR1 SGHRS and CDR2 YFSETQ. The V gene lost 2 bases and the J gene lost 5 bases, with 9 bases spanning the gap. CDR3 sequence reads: CASSFTLVDTQYF. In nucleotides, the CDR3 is TGCGCCAGCAGCTTTACGCTAGTAGATACGCAGTATTTT. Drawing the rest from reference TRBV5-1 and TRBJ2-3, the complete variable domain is KAGVTQTPRYLIKTRGQQVTLSCSPISGHRSVSWYQQTPGQGLQFLFEYFSETQRNKGNFPGRFSGRQFSNSRSEMNVSTLELGDSALYLCASSFTLVDTQYFGPGTRLTVL.

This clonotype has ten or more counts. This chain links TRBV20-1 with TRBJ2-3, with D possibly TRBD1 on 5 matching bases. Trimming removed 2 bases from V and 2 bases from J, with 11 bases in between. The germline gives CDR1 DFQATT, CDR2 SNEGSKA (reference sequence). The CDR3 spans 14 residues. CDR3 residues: CSARLQGHTDTQYF. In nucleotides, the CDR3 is TGCAGTGCTAGACTCCAGGGTCACACAGATACGCAGTATTTT.

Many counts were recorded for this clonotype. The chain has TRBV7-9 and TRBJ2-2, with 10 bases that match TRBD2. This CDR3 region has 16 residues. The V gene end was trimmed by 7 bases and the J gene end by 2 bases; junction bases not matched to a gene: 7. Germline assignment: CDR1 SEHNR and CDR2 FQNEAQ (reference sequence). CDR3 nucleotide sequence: TGTGCCAGCATCTCATTAGCGGGAGGAAACACCGGGGAGCTGTTTTTT. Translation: CASISLAGGNTGELFF.

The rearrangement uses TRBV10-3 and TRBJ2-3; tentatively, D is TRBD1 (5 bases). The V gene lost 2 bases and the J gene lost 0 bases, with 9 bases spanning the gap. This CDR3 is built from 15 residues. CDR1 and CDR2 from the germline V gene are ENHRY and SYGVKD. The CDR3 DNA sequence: TGTGCCATCAGTGAGAGGGCAGGGAGCACAGATACGCAGTATTTT. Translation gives CAISERAGSTDTQYF.

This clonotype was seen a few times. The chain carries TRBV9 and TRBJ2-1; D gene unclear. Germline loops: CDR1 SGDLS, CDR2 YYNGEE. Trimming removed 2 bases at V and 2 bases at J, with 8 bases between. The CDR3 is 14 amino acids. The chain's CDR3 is CASSVPGPYNEQFF. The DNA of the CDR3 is TGTGCCAGCAGCGTTCCAGGCCCCTACAATGAGCAGTTCTTC.

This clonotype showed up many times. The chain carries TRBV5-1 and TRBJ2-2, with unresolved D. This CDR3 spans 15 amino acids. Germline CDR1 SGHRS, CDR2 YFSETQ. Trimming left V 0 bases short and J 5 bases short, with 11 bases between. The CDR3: CASSLASAVTGELFF. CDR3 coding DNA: TGCGCCAGCAGCTTGGCTTCTGCGGTAACCGGGGAGCTGTTTTTT. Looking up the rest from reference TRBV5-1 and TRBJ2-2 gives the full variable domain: KAGVTQTPRYLIKTRGQQVTLSCSPISGHRSVSWYQQTPGQGLQFLFEYFSETQRNKGNFPGRFSGRQFSNSRSEMNVSTLELGDSALYLCASSLASAVTGELFFGEGSRLTVL.

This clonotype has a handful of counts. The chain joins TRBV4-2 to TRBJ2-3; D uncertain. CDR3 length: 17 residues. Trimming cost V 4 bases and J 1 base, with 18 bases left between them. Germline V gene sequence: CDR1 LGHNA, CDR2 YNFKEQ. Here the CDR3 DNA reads TGTGCCAGCAGCCGAACTACCACAGACCTTGGCACAGATACGCAGTATTTT. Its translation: CASSRTTTDLGTDTQYF.

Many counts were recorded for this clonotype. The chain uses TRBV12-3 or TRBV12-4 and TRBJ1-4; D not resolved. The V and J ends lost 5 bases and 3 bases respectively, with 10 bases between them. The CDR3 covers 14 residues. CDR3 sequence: CASSRTASNEKLFF. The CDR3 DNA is TGTGCCAGCAGTCGGACTGCATCTAATGAAAAACTGTTTTTT.

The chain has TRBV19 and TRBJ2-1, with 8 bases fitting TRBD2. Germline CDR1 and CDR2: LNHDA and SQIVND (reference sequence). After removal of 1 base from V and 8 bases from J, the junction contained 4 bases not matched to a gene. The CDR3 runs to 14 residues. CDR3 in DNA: TGTGCCAGTAGTATAGCGGGAGGGGTGGATGAGCAGTTCTTC. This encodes CASSIAGGVDEQFF.

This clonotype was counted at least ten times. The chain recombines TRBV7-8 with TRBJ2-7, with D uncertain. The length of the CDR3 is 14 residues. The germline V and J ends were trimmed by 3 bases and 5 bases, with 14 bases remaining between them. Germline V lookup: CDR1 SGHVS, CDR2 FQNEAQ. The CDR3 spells CASSLGGPWDEQYF. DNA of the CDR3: TGTGCCAGCAGCTTGGGCGGCCCGTGGGACGAGCAGTACTTC.

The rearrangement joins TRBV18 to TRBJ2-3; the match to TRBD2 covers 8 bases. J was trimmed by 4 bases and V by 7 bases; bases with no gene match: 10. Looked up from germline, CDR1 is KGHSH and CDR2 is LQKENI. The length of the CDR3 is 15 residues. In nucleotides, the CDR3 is TGTGCCAGCTTGAGACTAGCGCCGTTGGCAGATACGCAGTATTTT. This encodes CASLRLAPLADTQYF.

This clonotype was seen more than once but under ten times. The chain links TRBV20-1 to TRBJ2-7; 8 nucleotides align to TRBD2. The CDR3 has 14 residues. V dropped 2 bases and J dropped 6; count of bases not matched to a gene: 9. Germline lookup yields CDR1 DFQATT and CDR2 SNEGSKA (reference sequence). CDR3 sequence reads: CSARTGLDVSEQYF. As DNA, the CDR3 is TGCAGTGCTAGAACGGGACTAGACGTTAGCGAGCAGTACTTC.

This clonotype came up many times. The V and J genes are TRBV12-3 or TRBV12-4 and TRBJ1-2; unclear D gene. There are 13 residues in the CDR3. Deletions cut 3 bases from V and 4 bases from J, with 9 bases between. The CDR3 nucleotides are TGTGCCAGCAGTTTTCGTACTCCCTATGGCTACACCTTC. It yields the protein CASSFRTPYGYTF.